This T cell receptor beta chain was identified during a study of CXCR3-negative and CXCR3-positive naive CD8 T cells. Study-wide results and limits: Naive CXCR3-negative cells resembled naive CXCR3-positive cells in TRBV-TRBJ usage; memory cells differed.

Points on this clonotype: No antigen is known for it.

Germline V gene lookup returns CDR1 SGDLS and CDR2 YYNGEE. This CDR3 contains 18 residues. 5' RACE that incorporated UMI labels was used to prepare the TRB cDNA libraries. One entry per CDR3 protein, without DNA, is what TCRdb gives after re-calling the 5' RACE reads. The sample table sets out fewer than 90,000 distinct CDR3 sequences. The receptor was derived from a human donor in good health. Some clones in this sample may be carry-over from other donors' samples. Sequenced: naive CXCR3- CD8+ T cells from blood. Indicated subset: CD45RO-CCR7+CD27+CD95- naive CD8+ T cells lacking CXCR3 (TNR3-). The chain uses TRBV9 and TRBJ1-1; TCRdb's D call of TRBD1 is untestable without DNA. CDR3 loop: CDSSSSPGTGSVNTEAFF.